Detailed here is one T cell receptor beta chain. V lost 3 bases to trimming and J lost 6 bases; unmatched junction nucleotides: 9. This CDR3 is built from 16 residues. This sample is part of a study of blood T cells in healthy people across ages. Researchers collected approximately 9.5 milliliters of peripheral blood from every single donor. Through a sample-barcoded 5' primer and a J-beta primer mix, a second PCR was run for roughly 6 to 11 cycles. A single record per CDR3 protein comes from TCRdb applying MiXCR to the 5' RACE reads. The repertoire includes 800,000 or so distinct CDR3 sequences, around 62% of them detected once, and about a quarter sits in the top ten.

The sample taken for sequencing was blood. The rearrangement joins TRBV12-3 or TRBV12-4 to TRBJ2-1; 9 bases map to TRBD2. This TCR came from a man aged 30 to 45 in good health. The CDR3 DNA follows: TGTGCCAGCAGTTTGGCGGGGGGGCTTGGGTTCAATGAGCAGTTCTTC. It specifies CASSLAGGLGFNEQFF.